Given below is one T cell receptor (beta chain) in context. The data were taken from a study of blood T cell repertoires in COVID-19. Study information: PBMCs, B-cell-depleted T cells, or T cells were the source of the cDNA or gDNA that made up the material.

This table comes from immunoSEQ multiplex PCR, and its TCRdb copy is limited to in-frame clones, with some not included. Of about 330,000 clones listed, more than 85% are singletons. The CDR3 covers 14 residues. V lost 2 bases, J lost 8 bases, and 4 bases stayed unmatched. Germline assignment: CDR1 SGHTA and CDR2 FQGNSA. Sequenced sample: PBMCs or T cells enriched from blood (not recorded which). The genes are TRBV7-2 and TRBJ2-1, with 9 bases matching TRBD2. The TCR was taken from a woman in her twenties or thirties who had recovered from COVID-19. This CDR3 reads CASSLSGGRHEQFF. In nucleotides, the CDR3 is TGTGCCAGCAGCTTAAGCGGGGGGCGCCATGAGCAGTTCTTC.